The entry below gives a single T cell receptor beta chain sequence along with its context. Its antigen is currently not known. No per-base quality is available; no much larger clone lies one base away. The immunoSEQ Assay, a bias-controlled multiplex PCR, was used to amplify TCRbeta CDR3 regions from genomic DNA. The study's own analysis went as follows. The number of nucleated cells in each sample was estimated from the amplification of reference gene primers within the assay. To quantify the absolute abundance of each unique TCRbeta CDR3 rearrangement, sequence reads were collapsed and filtered. For each sample, productive Simpson clonality was calculated as the square root of Simpson's diversity index over productive rearrangements. The immuneACCESS repertoire file appears here via TCRdb, limited to in-frame rearrangements. These files lack a portion of the clones; in checked studies, under half of the deficit traces to unresolved V genes, and the cause of the others is not known. The V and J calls and the clone size are those of that table, but D and trimming were determined from the DNA. This sample has about 310,000 clones in its table, and around nine tenths of those were observed once. Of the sample, 1% falls within the top ten clones.

The record originates from a study of blood T cell repertoires in COVID-19 (dated by TCRdb to the early 2020s). General notes on the study: Samples from collaborators originated in the United States, Italy and Spain and spanned both the acute and convalescent phases of COVID-19. The material from the prospective study consisted of cDNA or gDNA derived from T cells, B-cell-depleted T cells, or PBMCs. The dataset comprised deeply sampled blood TCRbeta repertoires from subjects exposed to, actively infected with, or recovered from COVID-19. The repertoires were made available in a free public database intended to serve as a resource for research on the immune response to SARS-CoV-2. The samples were drawn from the first 160 participants of the ongoing ImmuneRACE study and from 1,254 subjects provided by 6 global collaborators. A de-identified subject ID, COVID-19 status, age in years and sex were almost always included in the sample metadata. Where available, HLA class I and class II types were taken from metadata supplied by the sample provider and were not determined by assay-based typing.

Collaborating institutions collected whole blood in K2EDTA tubes following their own protocols. For TCRbeta analysis, collaborators shipped samples in one of three forms: frozen whole blood, isolated PBMCs, or DNA extracted from either of those sample types. The germline V gene encodes CDR1 KGHSH and CDR2 LQKENI. The CDR3 numbers 13 residues from cysteine through phenylalanine. Only CDR3 DNA remains: 39 bases, in frame from the first base. V and J are truncated by 0 bases and 8 bases respectively, leaving an intervening sequence of 8 bases. What the work shows at the level of the full study, not this receptor alone: The amount of clinical and demographic metadata varied by source and participant and was provided uncurated.

This TCR was sampled from a man aged 50 to 59 with active or convalescent COVID-19. The rearranged chain carries TRBV18 and TRBJ2-1; no D gene call is confident. Sequencing was performed on peripheral blood. The CDR3 has the sequence CASSPPGQDEQFF. The DNA sequence is as follows: TGTGCCAGCTCACCACCGGGCCAGGATGAGCAGTTCTTC.